This record concerns one T cell receptor beta chain sequence. The record originates from a study of blood T cell repertoires in COVID-19. Assignment of participants to cohorts was predicated upon participant-reported clinical history. Two consecutive negative NP/OP PCR tests, clearance, or resolved symptoms defined Cohort 3 recovery. CDR3 length: 16 amino acids. Germline V gene lookup returns CDR1 LGHDT and CDR2 YNNKEL (reference sequence). J lost 1 base, V lost 4 bases, and 4 bases had no gene match. Original data processing: How many nucleated cells were present was estimated from reference gene primer amplification. Some clones are missing from TCRdb's copy, which holds only in-frame ones; the method was immunoSEQ multiplex PCR. The V and J calls and clone size are taken from that table; D and trimming were inferred from the DNA. The sample includes under 200,000 clones, roughly 87% of them seen just once.

Source material: PBMCs or T cells enriched from blood (not recorded which). The source is a woman aged 50 to 60 who had recovered from COVID-19. The chain combines TRBV3-1 (or the pseudogene TRBV3-2) with TRBJ2-1; TRBD2 agrees at 10 bases. The CDR3 region is CASSPSGRGSYNEQFF. The CDR3, as DNA: TGTGCCAGCAGCCCAAGCGGGAGGGGGTCCTACAATGAGCAGTTCTTC.